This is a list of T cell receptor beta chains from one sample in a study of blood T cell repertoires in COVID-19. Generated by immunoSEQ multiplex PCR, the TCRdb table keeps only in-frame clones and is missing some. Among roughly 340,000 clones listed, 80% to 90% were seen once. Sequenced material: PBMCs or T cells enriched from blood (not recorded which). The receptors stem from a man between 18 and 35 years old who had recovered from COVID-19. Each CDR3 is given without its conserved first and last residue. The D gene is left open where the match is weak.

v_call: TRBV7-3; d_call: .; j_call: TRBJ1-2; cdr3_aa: ASSFGSGDYGYT
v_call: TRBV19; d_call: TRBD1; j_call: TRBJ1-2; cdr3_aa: ASSIAYRGRTYGYT
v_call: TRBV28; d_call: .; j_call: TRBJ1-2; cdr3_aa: ASSLGSYGYT
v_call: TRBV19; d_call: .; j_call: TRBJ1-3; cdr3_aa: ASTLTNRVSSGNTIY
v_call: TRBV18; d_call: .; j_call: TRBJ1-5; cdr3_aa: ASSLTGDSNQPQH
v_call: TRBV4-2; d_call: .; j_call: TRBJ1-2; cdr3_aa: ASSQEAQGGGGYT
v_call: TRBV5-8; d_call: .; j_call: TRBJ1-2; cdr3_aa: ASSPARLATHFSYGYT
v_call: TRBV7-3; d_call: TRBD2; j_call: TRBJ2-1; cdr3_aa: ASSPSGLAGIYNEQF
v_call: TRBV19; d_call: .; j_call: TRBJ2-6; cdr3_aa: ASSRESSGANVLT
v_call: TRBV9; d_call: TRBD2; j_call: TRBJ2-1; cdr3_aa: ASSVEWSGLAYHNEQF
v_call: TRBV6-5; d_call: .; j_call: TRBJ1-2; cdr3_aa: ASSSRRGEQGYT
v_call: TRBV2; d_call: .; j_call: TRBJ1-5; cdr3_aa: ASSEGSGLQH
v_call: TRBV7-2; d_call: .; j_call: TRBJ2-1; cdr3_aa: ASSLVTLATGEQF
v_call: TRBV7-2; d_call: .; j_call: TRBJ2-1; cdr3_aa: ASSLAGDSYNEQF
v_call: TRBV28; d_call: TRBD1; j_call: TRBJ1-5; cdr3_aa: ASSITDRAKPQH
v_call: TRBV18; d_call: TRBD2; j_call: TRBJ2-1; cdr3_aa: ASSPPGLAGEQF
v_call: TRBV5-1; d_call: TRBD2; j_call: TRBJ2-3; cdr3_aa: ASSELAGGGDTQY
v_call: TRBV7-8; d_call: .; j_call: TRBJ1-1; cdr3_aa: ATSRWGGEAF
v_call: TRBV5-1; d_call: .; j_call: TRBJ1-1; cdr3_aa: ASRSRANTEAF
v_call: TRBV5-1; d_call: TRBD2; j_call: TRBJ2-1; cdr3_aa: ASSRSSGGYNEQF
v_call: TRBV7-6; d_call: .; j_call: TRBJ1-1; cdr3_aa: ASSPQLEVMNTEAF
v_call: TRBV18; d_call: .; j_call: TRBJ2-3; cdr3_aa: ASSPIDSGGTDTQY
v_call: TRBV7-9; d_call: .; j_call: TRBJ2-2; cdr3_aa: AYFGSNANTGELF
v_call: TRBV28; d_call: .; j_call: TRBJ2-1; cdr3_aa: ASSPRGAAPYEQF
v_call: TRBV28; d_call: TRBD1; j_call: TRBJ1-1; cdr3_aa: ASSLGQKDGAF
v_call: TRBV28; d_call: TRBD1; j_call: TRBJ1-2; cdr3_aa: ASSPGTGKLNYGYT
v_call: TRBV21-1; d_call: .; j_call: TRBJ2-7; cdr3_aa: ASSKETGMINEQY
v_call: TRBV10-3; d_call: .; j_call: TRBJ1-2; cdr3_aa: AISESGAGNYGYT
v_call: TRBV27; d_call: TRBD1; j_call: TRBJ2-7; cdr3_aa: ASSLVRGPPYEQY
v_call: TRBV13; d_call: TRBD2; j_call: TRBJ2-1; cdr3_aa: ASSFGLAAYNEQF